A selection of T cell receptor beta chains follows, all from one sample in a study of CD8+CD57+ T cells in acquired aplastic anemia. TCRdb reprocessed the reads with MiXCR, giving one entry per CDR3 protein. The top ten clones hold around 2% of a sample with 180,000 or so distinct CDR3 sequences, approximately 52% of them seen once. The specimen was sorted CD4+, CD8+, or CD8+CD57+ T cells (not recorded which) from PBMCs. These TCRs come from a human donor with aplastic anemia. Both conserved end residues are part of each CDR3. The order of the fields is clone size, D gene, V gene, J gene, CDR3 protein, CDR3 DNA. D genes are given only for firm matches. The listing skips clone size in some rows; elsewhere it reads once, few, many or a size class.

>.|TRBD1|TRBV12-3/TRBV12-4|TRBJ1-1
CASSWDRGENTEAFF
TGTGCCAGCAGTTGGGACAGGGGGGAGAACACTGAAGCTTTCTTT
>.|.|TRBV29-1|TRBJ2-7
CSVRRSMDYEQYF
TGCAGCGTGAGAAGGTCGATGGACTACGAGCAGTACTTC
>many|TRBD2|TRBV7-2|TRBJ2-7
CASSFGGGAYEQYF
TGTGCCAGCAGCTTCGGGGGGGGTGCCTACGAGCAGTACTTC
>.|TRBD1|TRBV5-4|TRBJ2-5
CASSAGQGALGETQYF
TGTGCCAGCAGCGCGGGACAGGGGGCGCTCGGAGAGACCCAGTACTTC
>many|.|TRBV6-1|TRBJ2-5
CASSTKGSPDETQYF
TGTGCCAGCAGTACAAAGGGGAGTCCCGACGAGACCCAGTACTTC
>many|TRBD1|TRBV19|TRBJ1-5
CASSLDRGGQPQHF
TGTGCCAGTAGCCTCGACAGGGGAGGTCAGCCCCAGCATTTT
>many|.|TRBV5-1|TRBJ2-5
CASSLGSGAVETQYF
TGCGCCAGCAGCTTGGGAAGTGGGGCGGTGGAGACCCAGTACTTC
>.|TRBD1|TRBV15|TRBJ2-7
CATQPGQGLEQYF
TGTGCCACACAACCGGGACAGGGACTCGAGCAGTACTTC
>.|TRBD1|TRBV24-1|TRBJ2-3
CATMRQGADTQYF
TGTGCCACCATGAGACAGGGCGCAGATACGCAGTATTTT
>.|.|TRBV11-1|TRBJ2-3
CASAPGQSITDTQYF
TGTGCCAGCGCCCCAGGACAGAGCATCACAGATACGCAGTATTTT
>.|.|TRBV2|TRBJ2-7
CASRGRIEQCF
TGTGCCAGCAGGGGCCGTATTGAGCAGTGCTTC
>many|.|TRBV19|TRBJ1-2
CASSIGRDYGYTF
TGTGCCAGTAGTATTGGCCGGGACTATGGCTACACCTTC
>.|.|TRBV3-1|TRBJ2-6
CASSQGGRVPSGANVLTF
TGTGCCAGCAGCCAGGGAGGCAGGGTCCCCTCTGGGGCCAACGTCCTGACTTTC
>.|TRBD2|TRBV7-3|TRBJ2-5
CASSFSSGGVGETQYF
TGTGCCAGCAGCTTTTCCAGCGGGGGGGTTGGAGAGACCCAGTACTTC
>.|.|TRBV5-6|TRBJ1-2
CASSLGQGLARGYTF
TGTGCCAGCAGCTTGGGACAAGGCCTCGCGAGGGGCTACACCTTC
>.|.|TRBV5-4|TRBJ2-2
CASSSGRTFTGELFF
TGTGCCAGCAGCTCTGGACGGACCTTCACCGGGGAGCTGTTTTTT
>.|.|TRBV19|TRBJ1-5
CASSSVSNQPQHF
TGTGCCAGTAGTTCAGTGAGCAATCAGCCCCAGCATTTT
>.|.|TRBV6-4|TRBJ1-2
CASSDSEVGGPIYGYTF
TGTGCCAGCAGTGACTCGGAGGTTGGCGGACCAATCTATGGCTACACCTTC
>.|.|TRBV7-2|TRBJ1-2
CASSFGMGRDGYTF
TGTGCCAGCAGCTTCGGCATGGGGCGGGATGGCTACACCTTC
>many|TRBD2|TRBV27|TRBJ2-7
CASNQRGSYEQYF
TGTGCCAGCAACCAGCGGGGGAGTTACGAGCAGTACTTC
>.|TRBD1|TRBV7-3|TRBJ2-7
CASSLDRASEQYF
TGTGCCAGCAGCTTGGACAGGGCCTCCGAGCAGTACTTC
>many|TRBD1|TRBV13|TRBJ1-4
CASSKRTGLNEKLFF
TGTGCCAGCAGCAAACGGACAGGGCTGAACGAAAAACTGTTTTTT
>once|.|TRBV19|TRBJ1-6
CASSIDPGESLHF
TGTGCCAGTAGTATAGATCCGGGGGAATCCCTCCACTTT
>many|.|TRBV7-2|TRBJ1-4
CASSQVAFSEKLFF
TGTGCCAGCAGCCAGGTGGCCTTTAGTGAAAAACTGTTTTTT
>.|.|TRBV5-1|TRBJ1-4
CASSLGGALSSNKKLFF
TGCGCCAGCAGCTTAGGGGGGGCCCTATCCTCAAATAAAAAACTGTTTTTT
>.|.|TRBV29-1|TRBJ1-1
CSAGPENGEAFF
TGCAGCGCCGGACCCGAAAATGGTGAAGCTTTCTTT
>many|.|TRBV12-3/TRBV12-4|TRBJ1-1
CASSLFGSEAFF
TGTGCCAGCAGTTTGTTCGGGTCCGAAGCTTTCTTT
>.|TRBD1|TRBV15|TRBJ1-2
CATKDRLNYGYTF
TGTGCCACCAAGGACAGGCTTAACTATGGCTACACCTTC
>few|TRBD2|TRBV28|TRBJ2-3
CASSLTGGLTDTQYF
TGTGCCAGCAGTTTAACGGGGGGTCTGACAGATACGCAGTATTTT
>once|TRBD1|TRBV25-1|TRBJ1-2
CASSGGQGANYGYTF
TGTGCCAGCAGTGGGGGACAGGGGGCCAACTATGGCTACACCTTC
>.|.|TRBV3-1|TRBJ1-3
CASSQANSGNTIYF
TGTGCCAGCAGCCAAGCGAACTCTGGAAACACCATATATTTT
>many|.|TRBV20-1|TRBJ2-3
CSARDPRGSTDTQYF
TGCAGTGCTAGGGACCCTAGGGGGAGCACAGATACGCAGTATTTT
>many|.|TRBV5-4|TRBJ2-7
CASSLDRYEQYF
TGTGCCAGCAGCTTGGACAGATACGAGCAGTACTTC